These 27 T cell receptor beta chains originate from one sample sequenced in a study of cytomegalovirus exposure and HLA in healthy donors. It was with 60 Vbeta and 13 Jbeta primers that the PCR ran. TCRdb keeps only in-frame clones here, not all; method: immunoSEQ multiplex PCR. The top ten hold about 0.76% of the sample, which has about 130,000 clones, 81% seen once. Source material: PBMCs. The receptors derive from a man between 18 and 29 years old in good health and CMV-seronegative.

There are a few counts of this clone. The V call is TRBV7-9, the J call TRBJ1-5; D may be TRBD1 (6 bases). The CDR3 consists of 11 residues. The ends were cut back, 11 bases at V and 8 bases at J, with 13 bases in the middle. Germline values: CDR1 SEHNR, CDR2 FQNEAQ (reference sequence). This CDR3 reads CAGGAEEPQHF. The CDR3, as DNA: TGTGCCGGGGGGGCCGAAGAGCCCCAGCATTTT.

CDR3 DNA: TGTGCCAGCAGCCAAAACCGGGACAGGGGGTGGCAAAAACTGTTTTTT. Amino acids: CASSQNRDRGWQKLFF. This sequence joins TRBV7-9 and TRBJ1-4, with 11 bases aligning to TRBD1. This CDR3 is 16 amino acids long. Germline V gene lookup returns CDR1 SEHNR and CDR2 FQNEAQ (reference sequence). V shed 5 bases, J shed 9 bases, and the junction held 11 bases outside the gene matches. Combining the CDR3 with reference TRBV7-9 and TRBJ1-4 gives the whole variable domain DTGVSQNPRHKITKRGQNVTFRCDPISEHNRLYWYRQTLGQGPEFLTYFQNEAQLEKSRLLSDRFSAERPKGSFSTLEIQRTEQGDSAMYLCASSQNRDRGWQKLFFGSGTQLSVL.

V is TRBV4-3 and J is TRBJ1-6; D gene unclear. V was cut by 1 base and J by 0 bases, with 7 bases left in between. The germline gives CDR1 LGHNA, CDR2 YSLEER. This CDR3 has 16 residues. CDR3: CASSQAWSSYNSPLHF. The DNA of the CDR3 is TGCGCCAGCAGCCAAGCCTGGAGCTCCTATAATTCACCCCTCCACTTT.

The rearrangement joins TRBV28 to TRBJ1-6; D may be TRBD1 (6 bases). The CDR3 consists of 14 residues. V gave up 5 bases and J gave up 8 bases, with 13 bases separating them. Looked up from germline, CDR1 is MDHEN and CDR2 is SYDVKM. CDR3 coding DNA: TGTGCCAGCAGTGCACCAGGGGCCTATTCACCCCTCCACTTT. Its protein is CASSAPGAYSPLHF.

The CDR3 spells CASSFGQGGNTGELFF. CDR3 in DNA: TGCGCCAGCAGCTTCGGACAGGGTGGTAACACCGGGGAGCTGTTTTTT. V is TRBV5-1 and J is TRBJ2-2; 8 bases line up with TRBD1. V lost 2 bases, J lost 2 bases, and 5 bases stayed unmatched. Germline V CDR1 and CDR2: SGHRS, YFSETQ. The CDR3 consists of 16 residues.

This chain links TRBV4-3 with TRBJ2-7, with 7 bases lining up with TRBD1. Trimming removed 7 bases from V and 2 bases from J; junction bases left unmatched: 11. This CDR3 contains 15 residues. CDR1 and CDR2 (germline): LGHNA, YSLEER. CDR3 loop: CASTPYRDSTYEQYF. CDR3 bases: TGCGCCAGCACCCCTTACCGGGACAGTACCTACGAGCAGTACTTC.

This chain joins TRBV19 and TRBJ1-1, with TRBD1 matching over 7 bases. The CDR3 length is 15 residues. V lost 3 bases to trimming and J lost 2 bases; unmatched junction nucleotides: 6. Germline assignment: CDR1 LNHDA and CDR2 SQIVND (reference sequence). The CDR3 DNA reads TGTGCCAGTAGTATCCCCGGGACAGCAAACACTGAAGCTTTCTTT. This translates into CASSIPGTANTEAFF.

As DNA, the CDR3 is TGTGCCACCAGCATGGGCCCTTACACTGAAGCTTTCTTT. This sequence encodes CATSMGPYTEAFF. V gene TRBV15 combines with J gene TRBJ1-1; D uncertain. V lost 4 bases and J 3 bases, leaving 9 bases between the germline ends. This CDR3 is 13 amino acids long. Germline CDR1 LNHNV, CDR2 YYDKDF (reference sequence).

V is TRBV30 and J is TRBJ2-5; D is undetermined. Germline CDR1 GTSNPN, CDR2 SVGIG (reference sequence). V was shortened by 0 bases and J by 3 bases, with 8 bases between the two germline ends. The CDR3 extends over 13 amino acids. In DNA, the CDR3 is TGTGCCTGGAGTGTACTCAGGAAAGAGACCCAGTACTTC. Protein product: CAWSVLRKETQYF.

The rearrangement joins TRBV11-3 to TRBJ2-5; 9 nucleotides line up with TRBD2. The V and J ends lost 1 base and 5 bases, in that order; junction bases with no gene match: 5. There are 15 residues in the CDR3. Germline CDR1 is SGHNT and CDR2 is YENEEA. The CDR3 DNA sequence: TGTGCCAGCAGCTTAGGCGGGGGGGCAATGGAGACCCAGTACTTC. Protein sequence: CASSLGGGAMETQYF.

J is TRBJ1-5 and V is TRBV5-6; TRBD1 matches at 7 bases. This CDR3 is built from 14 residues. The V segment lost 3 bases and the J segment 4 bases; nucleotides outside the gene matches: 4. Per the germline V gene, CDR1 is SGHDT and CDR2 is YYEEEE. The CDR3 nucleotides read TGTGCCAGCAGCTACCAGGGGGTGAATCAGCCCCAGCATTTT. It specifies CASSYQGVNQPQHF.

The V gene is TRBV6-6, the J gene TRBJ2-6; 9 bases fit TRBD1. Losses at the gene ends were 5 bases for V and 2 bases for J; bases not matched to a gene: 4. Germline values: CDR1 MNHNY, CDR2 SVGAGI (reference sequence). This CDR3 has 16 residues. CDR3 nucleotides: TGTGCCAGCAGTCTTCGGACAGGGGCTGGGGCCAACGTCCTGACTTTC. It encodes CASSLRTGAGANVLTF.

This sequence joins TRBV4-3 and TRBJ1-2; TRBD1 matches at 8 bases. This CDR3 has 16 residues. With 0 bases clipped from V and 4 bases from J, the junction kept 7 bases outside the gene matches. CDR1 and CDR2 from the germline V gene are LGHNA and YSLEER. CDR3 DNA: TGCGCCAGCAGCCAAGATAACCCGACAGGGGCCTATGGCTACACCTTC. Protein: CASSQDNPTGAYGYTF.

The chain combines TRBV30 with TRBJ1-6; perhaps TRBD1 as D (5 bases). V was pared by 0 bases and J by 2 bases, with 8 bases between. Germline V gene lookup returns CDR1 GTSNPN and CDR2 SVGIG (reference sequence). CDR3 size: 15 residues. The DNA for the CDR3 is TGTGCCTGGAGTGTACAGGCTACCTATAATTCACCCCTCCACTTT. Translating it yields CAWSVQATYNSPLHF.

This chain connects TRBV9 to TRBJ1-5; D call uncertain. Germline V gene lookup returns CDR1 SGDLS and CDR2 YYNGEE. V was pared by 0 bases and J by 4 bases, with 11 bases between. The CDR3 totals 15 residues. CDR3 amino acids: CASSVGGLRNQPQHF. CDR3 sequence (DNA): TGTGCCAGCAGCGTAGGAGGACTGCGGAATCAGCCCCAGCATTTT.

The chain is built from TRBV7-8 and TRBJ1-1; D not resolved. Trimming left V 0 bases short and J 1 base short, with 9 bases between. The CDR3 consists of 15 residues. CDR1 and CDR2 from the germline V gene are SGHVS and FQNEAQ. CDR3 nucleotides: TGTGCCAGCAGCTTAGCGAGGCCAGCGAACACTGAAGCTTTCTTT. It specifies CASSLARPANTEAFF.

The chain couples TRBV4-1 to TRBJ1-6; weak D call: TRBD1 (5 bases). Trimming cost V 4 bases and J 9 bases, with 25 bases left between them. The CDR3 totals 18 residues. Germline V gene sequence: CDR1 MGHRA, CDR2 YSYEKL. CDR3 region: CASSLIRSLQASSSPLHF. The CDR3 DNA is TGCGCCAGCAGCCTGATAAGGTCGTTACAGGCCTCTAGTTCACCCCTCCACTTT.

The rearrangement links TRBV5-6 to TRBJ2-1, with 10 bases matching TRBD1. The CDR3 has 15 residues. V lost 4 bases and J lost 3; bases outside the gene matches: 4. Germline CDR1 reads SGHDT; CDR2 reads YYEEEE. The CDR3 here is CASSARDRGYNEQFF. CDR3 coding DNA: TGTGCCAGCAGCGCCCGGGACAGGGGCTACAATGAGCAGTTCTTC.

The chain carries TRBV5-4 and TRBJ1-1; 9 positions agree with TRBD1. After removal of 5 bases from V and 7 bases from J, the junction contained 9 bases not matched to a gene. CDR1 is SGHNT and CDR2 is YYREEE in the germline V gene (reference sequence). CDR3 length equals 14 residues. The CDR3 protein is CASRNRDRAGEAFF. CDR3 coding DNA: TGTGCCAGCAGAAACCGGGACAGGGCAGGTGAAGCTTTCTTT.

This chain links TRBV5-1 with TRBJ1-1; 9 nucleotides align to TRBD1. Germline CDR1 reads SGHRS; CDR2 reads YFSETQ. V lost 5 bases to trimming and J lost 3 bases; unmatched junction nucleotides: 5. This CDR3 comprises 14 residues. CDR3 protein: CASRQGAWDTEAFF. DNA of the CDR3: TGCGCCAGCAGACAGGGGGCGTGGGACACTGAAGCTTTCTTT.

The rearrangement links TRBV6-5 to TRBJ1-2, with TRBD1 matching 7 bases. Germline loops: CDR1 MNHEY, CDR2 SVGAGI. Germline trimming cut 6 bases from V and 5 bases from J; bases unmatched to any gene: 6. CDR3 length: 13 amino acids. DNA for the CDR3: TGTGCCAGCAGACTGACAGGGATATATGGCTACACCTTC. Protein: CASRLTGIYGYTF.

The chain uses TRBV10-2 and TRBJ1-1; 7 positions agree with TRBD1. Germline CDR1 is WSHSY and CDR2 is SAAADI. This CDR3 region has 16 residues. Trimming cost V 6 bases and J 4 bases; bases outside gene matches: 14. The CDR3 region has the DNA TGCGCCAGCAGACAGGGGTCAGGATTCCCGAGCACTGAAGCTTTCTTT. Translating it yields CASRQGSGFPSTEAFF.

This chain joins TRBV6-6 and TRBJ2-3; TRBD2 matches at 8 bases. This CDR3 region has 15 residues. The V segment lost 3 bases and the J segment 4 bases; nucleotides outside the gene matches: 6. Germline V gene data show CDR1 as MNHNY and CDR2 as SVGAGI (reference sequence). Here the CDR3 reads CASSYGGGPADTQYF. CDR3 bases: TGTGCCAGCAGTTATGGCGGGGGGCCAGCAGATACGCAGTATTTT.

The chain is built from TRBV7-9 and TRBJ2-5, with D hard to call. This CDR3 has 15 amino acids. Germline V gene lookup returns CDR1 SEHNR and CDR2 FQNEAQ (reference sequence). The V gene lost 2 bases and the J gene lost 0 bases, with 10 bases spanning the gap. The CDR3 bases are TGTGCCAGCAGCTTATTGGCGGCCAACCAAGAGACCCAGTACTTC. Its translation: CASSLLAANQETQYF. The entire variable domain, with the rest obtained from reference TRBV7-9 and TRBJ2-5, is as follows: DTGVSQNPRHKITKRGQNVTFRCDPISEHNRLYWYRQTLGQGPEFLTYFQNEAQLEKSRLLSDRFSAERPKGSFSTLEIQRTEQGDSAMYLCASSLLAANQETQYFGPGTRLLVL.

The chain links TRBV10-3 to TRBJ2-7; D might be TRBD1 (6 bases). The CDR3 consists of 13 residues. V lost 9 bases to trimming and J lost 6 bases, with 18 bases between them. Germline CDR1 ENHRY, CDR2 SYGVKD. The CDR3 DNA is TGTGCCATATCCAGGGGAGTACGTGTCGAGCAGTACTTC. It codes for CAISRGVRVEQYF.

The chain joins TRBV25-1 to TRBJ2-7, with 10 bases matching TRBD1. CDR1 MGHDK and CDR2 SYGVNS come from the germline V gene. V was pared by 3 bases and J by 4 bases, with 6 bases of the junction left unmatched. CDR3 length: 15 residues. CDR3 DNA: TGTGCCAGCAGTGATAGGGGACAGGGGATATACGAGCAGTACTTC. It is translated as CASSDRGQGIYEQYF.

The V and J genes are TRBV30 and TRBJ1-5; D is possibly TRBD1 (5 bases). Germline V lookup: CDR1 GTSNPN, CDR2 SVGIG (reference sequence). The CDR3 spans 15 residues. V lost 2 bases to trimming and J lost 0 bases, with 11 bases between them. DNA of the CDR3: TGTGCCTGGAGTCCGTTACAGGTTAGCAATCAGCCCCAGCATTTT. The encoded protein is CAWSPLQVSNQPQHF.